Below, 15 T cell receptor beta chains from the same sample are listed, as sequenced in a study of CD8+CD57+ T cells in acquired aplastic anemia. The TCR beta profiling, which covered VDJ combination and CDR3 sequence, was carried out using genomic DNA as the template. MiXCR, run by TCRdb on the reads, gives a single entry per CDR3 protein. The sample gives under 350,000 distinct CDR3 sequences, approximately 57% of which show up once; 1.3% is in the top ten. Flow cytometry had shown expanded CD8+CD57+ cells in the patients chosen for sequencing. The source material was sorted CD4+, CD8+, or CD8+CD57+ T cells (not recorded which) from PBMCs. Receptors originate from a human donor with aplastic anemia.

In DNA form, the CDR3 reads TGTGCCAGCTCACCATTTACCACGGTGAACACCGGGGAGCTGTTTTTT. As protein: CASSPFTTVNTGELFF. V and J are TRBV18 and TRBJ2-2; no reliable D call. There are 16 residues in the CDR3. In germline, CDR1 is KGHSH, CDR2 LQKENI. The V and J ends lost 2 bases and 1 base respectively, with 11 bases between them.

This clonotype appeared a few times. CDR3 DNA: TGTGCCAGCAGCCGTGGACTAAGCCTGGCGTATTTT. It is translated as CASSRGLSLAYF. The rearrangement links TRBV7-9 to TRBJ2-3; D might be TRBD2 (6 bases). The CDR3 spans 12 residues. The V gene lost 5 bases and the J gene lost 14 bases, with 17 bases spanning the gap. Germline CDR1 is SEHNR and CDR2 is FQNEAQ (reference sequence). Drawing the rest from reference TRBV7-9 and TRBJ2-3, the complete variable domain is DTGVSQNPRHKITKRGQNVTFRCDPISEHNRLYWYRQTLGQGPEFLTYFQNEAQLEKSRLLSDRFSAERPKGSFSTLEIQRTEQGDSAMYLCASSRGLSLAYFGPGTRLTVL.

There are many counts of this clonotype. The rearrangement uses TRBV6-5 and TRBJ1-6, with 7 bases matching TRBD1. The CDR3 spans 14 residues. Germline V lookup: CDR1 MNHEY, CDR2 SVGAGI. With 6 bases clipped from V and 3 bases from J, the junction kept 2 bases outside the gene matches. CDR3 region: CASSWDSYNSPLHF. CDR3 DNA: TGTGCCAGCAGCTGGGACAGCTATAATTCACCCCTCCACTTT.

Worth noting for this clonotype: Here the CDR3 omits its conserved ending phenylalanine or tryptophan, so a read error is the likely source. The chain couples TRBV5-1 to TRBJ1-2, with D possibly TRBD1 on 5 matching bases. CDR3 length equals 13 residues. Germline loops: CDR1 SGHRS, CDR2 YFSETQ. Trimming took 0 bases from V and 8 from J, leaving 11 bases between them. CDR3 region: CASSLVQAGGYTL. The DNA for the CDR3 is TGCGCCAGCAGCTTGGTACAGGCGGGAGGCTACACCCTC.

This clonotype was detected many times. This chain links TRBV2 with TRBJ2-5, with D uncertain. This CDR3 has 11 amino acids. The germline V and J ends were trimmed by 7 bases and 4 bases, with 7 bases remaining between them. Looked up from germline, CDR1 is SNHLY and CDR2 is FYNNEI. CDR3 in DNA: TGTGCCAGCACGCCCGGAGAGACCCAGTACTTC. Its protein product is CASTPGETQYF.

This clonotype showed up many times. The chain links TRBV12-3 or TRBV12-4 to TRBJ2-1; 14 nucleotides align to TRBD2. V gave up 6 bases and J gave up 4 bases; unmatched junction bases: 2. The CDR3 is made up of 15 amino acids. This chain's CDR3 is CASRGLAGAYNEQFF. The CDR3 DNA sequence: TGTGCCAGCAGGGGACTAGCGGGAGCTTACAATGAGCAGTTCTTC.

The chain joins TRBV7-2 to TRBJ2-1; TRBD2 aligns across 10 bases. V lost 2 bases and J lost 7; bases outside the gene matches: 11. The CDR3 loop spans 17 amino acids. CDR1 and CDR2 from the germline V gene are SGHTA and FQGNSA. This CDR3 is CASSLLGYGSGGNEQFF. The CDR3 nucleotides read TGTGCCAGCAGCTTACTGGGGTACGGTAGCGGGGGGAATGAGCAGTTCTTC. The variable domain in full, with the rest retrieved from reference TRBV7-2 and TRBJ2-1, is GAGVSQSPSNKVTEKGKDVELRCDPISGHTALYWYRQSLGQGLEFLIYFQGNSAPDKSGLPSDRFSAERTGGSVSTLTIQRTQQEDSAVYLCASSLLGYGSGGNEQFFGPGTRLTVL.

This chain uses TRBV20-1 with TRBJ2-3; a weak D match, TRBD1 (5 bases). The CDR3 contains 14 residues. Germline CDR1 reads DFQATT; CDR2 reads SNEGSKA (reference sequence). V was pared by 6 bases and J by 2 bases, with 15 bases between. This chain's CDR3 is CSAMGLEYTDTQYF. The CDR3 nucleotides are TGCAGTGCCATGGGGCTGGAATACACAGATACGCAGTATTTT.

This chain uses TRBV10-3 with TRBJ1-6, with TRBD1 matching 10 bases. The trim removed 2 bases at V and 9 bases at J, leaving 10 bases unmatched. The CDR3 is 17 amino acids. Germline loops: CDR1 ENHRY, CDR2 SYGVKD. This chain's CDR3 is CAISETRQGAFASPLHF. In nucleotides, the CDR3 is TGTGCCATCAGTGAGACCCGACAGGGGGCATTTGCTTCACCCCTCCACTTT.

The chain has TRBV29-1 and TRBJ1-5; 8 positions match TRBD1. Per the germline V gene, CDR1 is SQVTM and CDR2 is ANQGSEA. CDR3 length: 14 amino acids. After removal of 6 bases from V and 2 bases from J, the junction contained 6 bases not matched to a gene. The DNA for the CDR3 is TGCAGCGTACGGACAGGGACGGGCAATCAGCCCCAGCATTTT. Translating gives CSVRTGTGNQPQHF.

This clonotype was seen at least ten times. V usage is TRBV6-2 or TRBV6-3 and J usage is TRBJ2-7, with 8 nucleotides matching TRBD2. Unmatched junction bases numbered 12, after V lost 6 bases and J lost 5 bases. The germline V gene has CDR1 MNHEY and CDR2 SVGEGT. This CDR3 comprises 15 residues. The CDR3 protein is CASRDPGRGRNEQYF. The CDR3 DNA reads as TGTGCCAGCAGGGACCCCGGGAGGGGCCGGAACGAGCAGTACTTC.

V gene TRBV19 combines with J gene TRBJ1-2; 8 nucleotides line up with TRBD1. Per germline, CDR1 LNHDA and CDR2 SQIVND (reference sequence). This CDR3 spans 14 amino acids. With V trimmed by 5 bases and J by 7 bases, 9 bases remained unmatched. The DNA of the CDR3 is TGTGCCAGTAGTCCGACAGGGGAGCGTGGTGGCTACACCTTC. It is translated as CASSPTGERGGYTF.

V usage is TRBV10-3 and J usage is TRBJ2-7; D tentatively fits TRBD1 or TRBD2 (6 bases each). Trimming removed 3 bases at V and 0 bases at J, with 21 bases between. This CDR3 has 18 amino acids. From germline, CDR1 is ENHRY and CDR2 SYGVKD. The CDR3 DNA is TGTGCCATCAGTGAAGGGGGAAGGGGGGCTACGGACTCCTACGAGCAGTACTTC. Translating it yields CAISEGGRGATDSYEQYF.

The chain has TRBV5-1 and TRBJ2-1; 11 nucleotides align to TRBD2. Germline V gene lookup returns CDR1 SGHRS and CDR2 YFSETQ. After removal of 2 bases from V and 11 bases from J, the junction contained 6 bases not matched to a gene. There are 14 residues in the CDR3. The CDR3 nucleotides are TGCGCCAGCAGCTTAAGTCTAGCGGGGGGACAGCAGTTCTTC. This gives the protein CASSLSLAGGQQFF.

This clonotype was counted ten times or more. The chain links TRBV6-1 to TRBJ1-5; D possibly corresponds to TRBD1 (5 bases). CDR1 is MNHNS and CDR2 is SASEGT in the germline V gene. Trimming took off 7 bases at V and 0 bases at J, with 22 bases between the two ends. The CDR3 totals 18 residues. In DNA, the CDR3 is TGTGCCAGCATGGGAACACGGGGCGCTACATTTAGCAATCAGCCCCAGCATTTT. It encodes CASMGTRGATFSNQPQHF.